The 21 T cell receptor beta chains reported below all come from one sample, sequenced in a study of blood T cell repertoires in COVID-19. Using immunoSEQ multiplex PCR, the repertoire was profiled, and TCRdb retains in-frame clones only, with some absent. The table shows about 90,000 clones, with 87% occurring only once. Material for sequencing was peripheral blood. The receptors here all came from a male donor with acute or convalescent COVID-19.

This clone appeared a single time. The V call is TRBV19, the J call TRBJ1-1; D call uncertain. This CDR3 region has 15 residues. V was shortened by 6 bases and J by 5 bases, with 19 bases between the two germline ends. Germline V gene sequence: CDR1 LNHDA, CDR2 SQIVND (reference sequence). Here the CDR3 DNA reads TGTGCCAGTAGCGACCCTTCCACGCGGTGGACTGAAGCTTTCTTT. Translated, it gives CASSDPSTRWTEAFF.

The chain joins TRBV10-3 to TRBJ2-7, with D unresolved. V gave up 0 bases and J gave up 3 bases, with 9 bases separating them. The CDR3 is 14 amino acids. The germline gives CDR1 ENHRY, CDR2 SYGVKD. CDR3 in amino acids: CAISESGTYYEQYF. The CDR3 DNA is TGTGCCATCAGTGAGTCGGGCACCTACTACGAGCAGTACTTC.

The V call is TRBV10-3, the J call TRBJ1-3; possible D gene TRBD1, 6 bases. The length of the CDR3 is 17 residues. The V gene lost 1 base and the J gene lost 2 bases, with 15 bases spanning the gap. Looked up from germline, CDR1 is ENHRY and CDR2 is SYGVKD. The DNA of the CDR3 is TGTGCCATCAGTGAGTTCCCGGGGACACTGACTGGAAACACCATATATTTT. This sequence encodes CAISEFPGTLTGNTIYF.

The CDR3 nucleotides are TGTGCCAGCAGTGCGGGACAGGGATCCTATGGCTACACCTTC. Residues: CASSAGQGSYGYTF. The chain combines TRBV2 with TRBJ1-2, with TRBD1 identical over 9 bases. The trim removed 4 bases at V and 4 bases at J, leaving 4 bases unmatched. The CDR3 covers 14 residues. CDR1 is SNHLY, CDR2 FYNNEI, per germline.

V is TRBV7-9 and J is TRBJ2-3; 9 nucleotides match TRBD2. The CDR3 runs to 16 residues. In germline, CDR1 is SEHNR, CDR2 FQNEAQ (reference sequence). The V and J ends lost 1 base and 0 bases, in that order; junction bases with no gene match: 2. CDR3 sequence: CASSLVLAGSTDTQYF. The CDR3 DNA is TGTGCCAGCAGCTTAGTCCTAGCGGGAAGCACAGATACGCAGTATTTT.

CDR3 DNA: TGTGCCAGCAGTGAACAGGGGGCGGTCGGGGAGACCCAGTACTTC. This translates into CASSEQGAVGETQYF. J is TRBJ2-5 and V is TRBV6-1, with 8 bases that match TRBD1. With 2 bases clipped from V and 5 bases from J, the junction kept 7 bases outside the gene matches. From germline, CDR1 is MNHNS and CDR2 SASEGT. The CDR3 is 15 amino acids.

The chain links TRBV18 to TRBJ1-1; 8 bases align to TRBD1. CDR3 length: 15 residues. V shed 1 base and J 8 bases; nucleotides not matched to a gene: 9. CDR1 is KGHSH, CDR2 LQKENI, per germline. CDR3 loop: CASSPRLDRVIEAFF. The CDR3 region has the DNA TGTGCCAGCTCACCACGGCTGGACAGGGTAATAGAAGCTTTCTTT.

For this clone: Being one base from a much bigger clone, this may be a read error. The CDR3 sequence is CASSLAGGNQPQHF. For the CDR3, the DNA is TGTGCCAGCAGCTTGGCAGGGGGCAATCAGCCCCAGCATTTT. V and J are TRBV5-5 and TRBJ1-5, with TRBD1 as a possible D gene (6 bases). The CDR3 contains 14 residues. The germline CDR1 and CDR2 sequences are SGHKS and YYEKEE (reference sequence). V was cut by 0 bases and J by 2 bases, with 6 bases left in between.

The chain has TRBV27 and TRBJ1-1; D is unresolved. The CDR3 has 14 residues. V was clipped by 2 bases and J by 1 base, with 8 bases between them. The germline V gene has CDR1 MNHEY and CDR2 SMNVEV (reference sequence). The CDR3 loop is CASSLRQANTEAFF. The CDR3 DNA follows: TGTGCCAGCAGTTTAAGGCAGGCGAACACTGAAGCTTTCTTT.

The count of this clone is one. V and J are TRBV28 and TRBJ1-6; TRBD1 is a possible D gene (6 bases). The V end was cut by 5 bases, the J end by 6 bases, with 11 bases between. CDR1 is MDHEN, CDR2 SYDVKM, per germline. The CDR3 sequence is 14 residues long. The CDR3 DNA sequence: TGTGCCAGCAGTGTCGGACAGTTTAATTCACCCCTCCACTTT. Amino acids: CASSVGQFNSPLHF.

This rearrangement joins TRBV7-8 to TRBJ2-7; 9 nucleotides agree with TRBD2. This CDR3 is built from 15 residues. V lost 1 base to trimming and J lost 6 bases; unmatched junction nucleotides: 7. Per the germline V gene, CDR1 is SGHVS and CDR2 is FQNEAQ. CDR3: CASSLVGGGDTEQYF. CDR3 in DNA: TGTGCCAGCAGCTTAGTGGGCGGGGGGGATACCGAGCAGTACTTC.

V and J are TRBV14 and TRBJ2-5; 7 bases align to TRBD1. The CDR3 spans 16 residues. The trim removed 4 bases at V and 5 bases at J, leaving 13 bases unmatched. Germline V gene data show CDR1 as SGHDN and CDR2 as FVKESK. CDR3 residues: CASSPPIQGQTETQYF. Here the CDR3 DNA reads TGTGCCAGCAGCCCGCCGATACAGGGGCAGACTGAGACCCAGTACTTC. Complete variable domain (other parts from reference TRBV14 and TRBJ2-5): EAGVTQFPSHSVIEKGQTVTLRCDPISGHDNLYWYRRVMGKEIKFLLHFVKESKQDESGMPNNRFLAERTGGTYSTLKVQPAELEDSGVYFCASSPPIQGQTETQYFGPGTRLLVL.

This clone was found a few times. The rearrangement uses TRBV5-5 and TRBJ1-5; D possibly corresponds to TRBD1 (5 bases). This CDR3 is 15 amino acids long. The ends were cut back, 4 bases at V and 0 bases at J, with 11 bases in the middle. Germline CDR1 and CDR2: SGHKS and YYEKEE (reference sequence). The CDR3 sequence is CASSPGGVSNQPQHF. The CDR3 coding sequence is TGTGCCAGCAGCCCTGGGGGGGTTAGCAATCAGCCCCAGCATTTT.

The chain has TRBV28 and TRBJ1-5; TRBD1 matches 12 bases. The CDR3 runs 17 residues. With V trimmed by 5 bases and J by 1 base, 6 bases remained unmatched. Germline CDR1 and CDR2: MDHEN and SYDVKM. The chain's CDR3 is CASSRAGTGGSNQPQHF. CDR3 nucleotides: TGTGCCAGCAGTCGAGCCGGGACAGGGGGCAGCAATCAGCCCCAGCATTTT.

V gene TRBV19 combines with J gene TRBJ2-5; 10 bases line up with TRBD1. The germline gives CDR1 LNHDA, CDR2 SQIVND (reference sequence). The CDR3 sequence is 19 residues long. The V and J ends lost 1 base and 2 bases, in that order; junction bases with no gene match: 13. CDR3 DNA sequence: TGTGCCAGTAGTATAGCTTCGCCCAAGACAGGGGGCTTTCAAGAGACCCAGTACTTC. Translated: CASSIASPKTGGFQETQYF.

V and J are TRBV10-2 and TRBJ2-7, with a possible D match to TRBD2 (5 bases). Germline V CDR1 and CDR2: WSHSY, SAAADI. With 1 base removed from V and 3 bases from J, the gap between germline ends came to 10 bases. This CDR3 contains 14 residues. The chain's CDR3 is CASSEFPRDYEQYF. In DNA, the CDR3 is TGCGCCAGCAGTGAGTTCCCGAGGGACTACGAGCAGTACTTC.

V and J are TRBV12-3 or TRBV12-4 and TRBJ1-6; perhaps TRBD1 as D (5 bases). The germline V and J ends were trimmed by 4 bases and 10 bases, with 11 bases remaining between them. The CDR3 loop spans 13 amino acids. CDR3 nucleotide sequence: TGTGCCAGCAGTTCCAGGGAGGACTCACCCCTCCACTTT. As protein: CASSSREDSPLHF.

This clone has a single count. The CDR3 reads CSVVEGAGDGTEAFF. Here the CDR3 DNA reads TGCAGCGTTGTTGAGGGGGCGGGTGACGGCACTGAAGCTTTCTTT. The gene calls are TRBV29-1 and TRBJ1-1, with 7 bases fitting TRBD1. The CDR3 has 15 residues. Germline trimming cut 4 bases from V and 4 bases from J; bases unmatched to any gene: 12. Germline lookup yields CDR1 SQVTM and CDR2 ANQGSEA.

This rearrangement joins TRBV6-5 to TRBJ1-1, with D perhaps TRBD1 (5 bases). This CDR3 spans 15 amino acids. CDR1 is MNHEY and CDR2 is SVGAGI in the germline V gene. Trimming shortened V by 5 bases and J by 5 bases, and 18 bases separated the two germline ends. CDR3 sequence (DNA): TGTGCCAGCAGTAGACGCTCATTGGAGGGGACTGAAGCTTTCTTT. Protein sequence: CASSRRSLEGTEAFF.

This chain links TRBV14 with TRBJ1-3, with D tentatively TRBD1 (5 bases). From germline, CDR1 is SGHDN and CDR2 FVKESK. Trimming took off 6 bases at V and 2 bases at J, with 17 bases between the two ends. The CDR3 is 16 residues long. CDR3 sequence reads: CASRTAGTYPGNTIYF. The CDR3 nucleotides read TGTGCCAGCAGGACCGCAGGGACTTATCCTGGAAACACCATATATTTT.

The count of this clone is one. This specimen includes other DNA sequences encoding the same CDR3. The chain employs TRBV19 and TRBJ1-5, with TRBD1 matching 7 bases. Germline CDR1 LNHDA, CDR2 SQIVND (reference sequence). Trimming took 6 bases from V and 2 from J; bases not matched to a gene: 4. The CDR3 consists of 14 residues. The CDR3 region is CASSPTGGNQPQHF. The CDR3 DNA sequence: TGTGCCAGTAGCCCAACAGGGGGCAATCAGCCCCAGCATTTT.